This T cell receptor beta chain was obtained from a study of T cell changes during pregnancy in multiple sclerosis. Method: immunoSEQ multiplex PCR; TCRdb's copy keeps in-frame clones and lacks some. The data show 35,000 to 50,000 clones, around 90% seen once. This clonotype was sampled from a female donor with multiple sclerosis, enrolled in a pregnancy study. The sequencing input was PBMCs (not recorded whether the cells were cultured).

Here the CDR3 DNA reads TGTGCCTGGGCCAGCATCCTCCACACGGGAGTAGGCTATGGCTACACCTTC. This translates into CAWASILHTGVGYGYTF. The genes are TRBV30 and TRBJ1-2; D is uncertain. Looked up from germline, CDR1 is GTSNPN and CDR2 is SVGIG (reference sequence). The CDR3 totals 17 residues. V was cut by 5 bases and J by 4 bases, with 26 bases left in between.